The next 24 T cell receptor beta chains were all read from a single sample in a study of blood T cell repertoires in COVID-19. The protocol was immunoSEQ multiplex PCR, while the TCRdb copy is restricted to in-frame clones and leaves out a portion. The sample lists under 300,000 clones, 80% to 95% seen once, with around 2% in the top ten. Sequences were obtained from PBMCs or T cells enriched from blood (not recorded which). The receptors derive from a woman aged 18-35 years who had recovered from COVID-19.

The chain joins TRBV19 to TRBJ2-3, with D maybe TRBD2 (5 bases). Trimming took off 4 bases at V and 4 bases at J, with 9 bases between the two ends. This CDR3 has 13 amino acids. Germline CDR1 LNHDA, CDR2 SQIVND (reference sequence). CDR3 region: CASSRGSSDTQYF. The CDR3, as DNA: TGTGCCAGTAGTAGAGGGAGTTCAGATACGCAGTATTTT.

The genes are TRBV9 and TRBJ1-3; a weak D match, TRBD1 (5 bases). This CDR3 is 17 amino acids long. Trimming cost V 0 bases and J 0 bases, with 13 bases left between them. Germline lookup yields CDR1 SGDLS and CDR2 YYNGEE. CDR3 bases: TGTGCCAGCAGCGTAGGCCCCCAGGGAGGCTCTGGAAACACCATATATTTT. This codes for CASSVGPQGGSGNTIYF.

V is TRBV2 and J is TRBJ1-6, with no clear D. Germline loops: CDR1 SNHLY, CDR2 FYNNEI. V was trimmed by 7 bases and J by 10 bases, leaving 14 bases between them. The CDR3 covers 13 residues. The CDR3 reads CASNGLGGSPLHF. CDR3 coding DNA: TGTGCCAGCAATGGACTTGGTGGATCACCCCTCCACTTT.

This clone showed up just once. The CDR3 is CASSREGGGQPQHF. CDR3 in DNA: TGTGCCAGCAGCCGGGAGGGGGGGGGACAGCCCCAGCATTTT. This chain uses TRBV6-2 or TRBV6-3 with TRBJ1-5, with D perhaps TRBD1 (6 bases). This CDR3 has 14 residues. The germline V gene encodes CDR1 MNHEY and CDR2 SVGEGT. Trimming left V 6 bases short and J 7 bases short, with 16 bases between.

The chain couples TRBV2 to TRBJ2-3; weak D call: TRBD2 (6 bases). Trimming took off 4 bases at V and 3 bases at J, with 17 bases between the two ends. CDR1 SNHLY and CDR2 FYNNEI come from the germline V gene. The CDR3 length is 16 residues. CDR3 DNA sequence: TGTGCCAGCAGTGCAGGGTGGGGCGGGGCGACAGATACGCAGTATTTT. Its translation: CASSAGWGGATDTQYF. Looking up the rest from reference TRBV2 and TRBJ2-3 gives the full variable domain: EPEVTQTPSHQVTQMGQEVILRCVPISNHLYFYWYRQILGQKVEFLVSFYNNEISEKSEIFDDQFSVERPDGSNFTLKIRSTKLEDSAMYFCASSAGWGGATDTQYFGPGTRLTVL.

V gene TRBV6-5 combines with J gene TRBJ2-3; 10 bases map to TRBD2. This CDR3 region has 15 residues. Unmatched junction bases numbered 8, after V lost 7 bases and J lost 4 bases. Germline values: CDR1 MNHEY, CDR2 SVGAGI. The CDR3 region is CASMIPSGSPDTQYF. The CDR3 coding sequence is TGTGCCAGCATGATACCTAGCGGGAGTCCAGATACGCAGTATTTT.

In nucleotides, the CDR3 is TGTGCCAGCAGTCCGGTCGGAGAGGGTGGCTACACCTTC. Amino acids: CASSPVGEGGYTF. The chain combines TRBV28 with TRBJ1-2; D not certain. The CDR3 spans 13 residues. V was cut by 5 bases and J by 7 bases, with 14 bases left in between. Looked up from germline, CDR1 is MDHEN and CDR2 is SYDVKM.

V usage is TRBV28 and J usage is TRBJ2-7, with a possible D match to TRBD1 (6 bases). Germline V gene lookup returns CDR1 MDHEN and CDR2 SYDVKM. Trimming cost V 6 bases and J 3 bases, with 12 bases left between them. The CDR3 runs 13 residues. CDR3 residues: CASSRSTGYEQYF. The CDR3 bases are TGTGCCAGCAGCCGCTCGACAGGCTACGAGCAGTACTTC.

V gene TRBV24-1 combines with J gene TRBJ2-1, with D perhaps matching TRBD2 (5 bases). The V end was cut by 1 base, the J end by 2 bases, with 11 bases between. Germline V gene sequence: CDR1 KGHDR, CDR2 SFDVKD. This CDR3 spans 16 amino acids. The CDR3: CATSDFGSGAYNEQFF. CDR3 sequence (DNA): TGTGCCACCAGTGATTTTGGGAGTGGAGCCTACAATGAGCAGTTCTTC.

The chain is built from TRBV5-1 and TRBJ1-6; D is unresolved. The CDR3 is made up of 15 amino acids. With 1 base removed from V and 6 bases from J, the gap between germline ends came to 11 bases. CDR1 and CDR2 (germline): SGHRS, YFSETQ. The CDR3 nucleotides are TGCGCCAGCAGCTTGACCTACAGATCTAATTCACCCCTCCACTTT. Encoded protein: CASSLTYRSNSPLHF.

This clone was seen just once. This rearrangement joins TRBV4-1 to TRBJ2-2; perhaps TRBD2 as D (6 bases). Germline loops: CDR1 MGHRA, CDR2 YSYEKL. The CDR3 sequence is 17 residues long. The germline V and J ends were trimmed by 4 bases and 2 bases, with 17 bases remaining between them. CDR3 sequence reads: CASSPGRGGFNTGELFF. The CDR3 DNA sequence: TGCGCCAGCAGCCCGGGCCGTGGGGGGTTTAACACCGGGGAGCTGTTTTTT.

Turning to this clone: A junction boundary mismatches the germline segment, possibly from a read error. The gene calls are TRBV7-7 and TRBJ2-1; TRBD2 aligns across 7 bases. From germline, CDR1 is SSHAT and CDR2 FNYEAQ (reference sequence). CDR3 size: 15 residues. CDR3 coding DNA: TGTGCTAGCAGCCCCACTAGCGAACCGACCAATGAGCAGTTCTTC. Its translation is CASSPTSEPTNEQFF. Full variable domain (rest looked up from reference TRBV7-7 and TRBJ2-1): GAGVSQSPRYKVTKRGQDVTLRCDPISSHATLYWYQQALGQGPEFLTYFNYEAQPDKSGLPSDRFSAERPEGSISTLTIQRTEQRDSAMYRCASSPTSEPTNEQFFGPGTRLTVL.

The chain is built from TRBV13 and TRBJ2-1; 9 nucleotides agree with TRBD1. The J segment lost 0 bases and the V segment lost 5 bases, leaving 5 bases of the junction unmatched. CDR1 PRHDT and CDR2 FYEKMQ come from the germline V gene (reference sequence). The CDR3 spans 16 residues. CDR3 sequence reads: CASSRGQGSSYNEQFF. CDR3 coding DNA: TGTGCCAGCAGCCGTGGACAGGGGAGCTCCTACAATGAGCAGTTCTTC.

The CDR3 protein is CASSQETGNYGYTF. As DNA, the CDR3 is TGCGCCAGCAGCCAGGAAACAGGAAATTATGGCTACACCTTC. J is TRBJ1-2 and V is TRBV4-1; D may be TRBD1 (5 bases). The V and J ends lost 3 bases and 5 bases respectively, with 13 bases between them. Germline lookup yields CDR1 MGHRA and CDR2 YSYEKL. The CDR3 runs 14 residues.

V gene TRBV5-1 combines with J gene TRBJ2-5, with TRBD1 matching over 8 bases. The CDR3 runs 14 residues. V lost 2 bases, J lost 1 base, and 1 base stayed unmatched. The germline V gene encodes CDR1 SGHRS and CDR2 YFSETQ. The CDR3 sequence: CASSFGQGQETQYF. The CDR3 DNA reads TGCGCCAGCAGCTTCGGACAGGGCCAAGAGACCCAGTACTTC.

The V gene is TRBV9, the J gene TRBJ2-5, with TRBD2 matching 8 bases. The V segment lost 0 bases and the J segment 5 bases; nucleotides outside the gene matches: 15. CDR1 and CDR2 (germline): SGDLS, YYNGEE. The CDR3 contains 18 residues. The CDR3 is CASSVAGLGPYRSETQYF. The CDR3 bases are TGTGCCAGCAGCGTAGCGGGACTAGGACCCTACCGGAGTGAGACCCAGTACTTC.

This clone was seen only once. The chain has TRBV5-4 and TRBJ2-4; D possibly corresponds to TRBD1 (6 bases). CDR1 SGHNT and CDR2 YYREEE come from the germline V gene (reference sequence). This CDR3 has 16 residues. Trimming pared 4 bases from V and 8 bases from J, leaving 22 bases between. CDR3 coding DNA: TGTGCCAGCAGCGGGAATCTACAGGGTCGGAGAGACATTCAGTACTTC. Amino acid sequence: CASSGNLQGRRDIQYF. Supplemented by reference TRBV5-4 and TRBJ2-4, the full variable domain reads ETGVTQSPTHLIKTRGQQVTLRCSSQSGHNTVSWYQQALGQGPQFIFQYYREEENGRGNFPPRFSGLQFPNYSSELNVNALELDDSALYLCASSGNLQGRRDIQYFGAGTRLSVL.

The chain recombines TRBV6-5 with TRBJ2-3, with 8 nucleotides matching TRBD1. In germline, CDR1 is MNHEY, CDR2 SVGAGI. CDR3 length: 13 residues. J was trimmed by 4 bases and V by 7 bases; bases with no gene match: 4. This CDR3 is CASTTTGADTQYF. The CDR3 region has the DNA TGTGCCAGCACCACGACAGGGGCAGATACGCAGTATTTT.

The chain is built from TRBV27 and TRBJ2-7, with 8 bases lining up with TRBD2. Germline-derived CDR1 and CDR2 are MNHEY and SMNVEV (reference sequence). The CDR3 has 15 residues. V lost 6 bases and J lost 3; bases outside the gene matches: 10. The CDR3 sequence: CASRLMGGRYYEQYF. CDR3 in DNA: TGTGCCAGCAGGCTCATGGGCGGGAGGTACTACGAGCAGTACTTC.

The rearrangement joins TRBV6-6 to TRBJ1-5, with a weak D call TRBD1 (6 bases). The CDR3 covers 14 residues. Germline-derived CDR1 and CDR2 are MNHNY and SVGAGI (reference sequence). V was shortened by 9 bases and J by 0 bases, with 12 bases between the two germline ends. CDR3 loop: CASAGGRSNQPQHF. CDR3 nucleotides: TGTGCCAGTGCTGGGGGCCGTAGCAATCAGCCCCAGCATTTT.

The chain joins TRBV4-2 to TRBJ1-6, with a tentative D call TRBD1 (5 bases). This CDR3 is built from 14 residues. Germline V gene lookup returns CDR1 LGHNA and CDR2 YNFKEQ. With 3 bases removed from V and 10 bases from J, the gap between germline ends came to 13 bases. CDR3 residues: CASSQVGGKSPLHF. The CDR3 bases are TGTGCCAGCAGCCAGGTCGGGGGGAAATCACCCCTCCACTTT.

The CDR3 here is CASLLTGNTIYF. The CDR3 bases are TGTGCCAGCCTCCTTACTGGAAACACCATATATTTT. J is TRBJ1-3 and V is TRBV12-3 or TRBV12-4; the D is unclear. V lost 8 bases and J lost 2, with 7 bases in between. This CDR3 spans 12 amino acids.

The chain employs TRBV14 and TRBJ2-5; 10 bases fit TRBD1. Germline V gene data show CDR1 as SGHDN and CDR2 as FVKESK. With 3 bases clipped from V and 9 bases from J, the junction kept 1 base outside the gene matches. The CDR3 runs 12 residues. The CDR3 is CASSQGQGPQYF. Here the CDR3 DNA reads TGTGCCAGCAGCCAGGGACAGGGGCCCCAGTACTTC.

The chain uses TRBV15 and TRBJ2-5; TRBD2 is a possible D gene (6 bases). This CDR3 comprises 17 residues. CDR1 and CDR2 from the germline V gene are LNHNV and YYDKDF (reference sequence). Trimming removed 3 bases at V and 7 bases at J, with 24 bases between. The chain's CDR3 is CATSSPESARRVVTQYF. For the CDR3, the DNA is TGTGCCACCAGCAGTCCCGAATCAGCCAGGAGGGTGGTGACCCAGTACTTC.